These 17 T cell receptor beta chains were all obtained from the same sample, sequenced in a study of cytomegalovirus exposure and HLA in healthy donors. Sequenced by immunoSEQ multiplex PCR; TCRdb stores in-frame clones only, minus some. The data contain about 58,000 clones, roughly nine tenths of them singletons. Material for sequencing was PBMCs. These receptor sequences come from a man aged 18-30 years in good health and CMV-seronegative.

The chain carries TRBV6-1 and TRBJ2-1, with 7 bases lining up with TRBD2. The V gene's germline CDR1 is MNHNS and CDR2 SASEGT. The V segment lost 4 bases and the J segment 2 bases; nucleotides outside the gene matches: 8. This CDR3 comprises 16 residues. The CDR3 region has the DNA TGTGCCAGCAGTGGGGAGCGGGGTGGGCCCTACAATGAGCAGTTCTTC. This translates into CASSGERGGPYNEQFF.

This chain connects TRBV29-1 to TRBJ2-1; D is perhaps TRBD2 (6 bases). V lost 7 bases to trimming and J lost 7 bases, with 14 bases between them. Germline values: CDR1 SQVTM, CDR2 ANQGSEA. The CDR3 is made up of 12 amino acids. The CDR3 nucleotides read TGCAGCGCCGGGACTTGGGGGAATGAGCAGTTCTTC. Protein: CSAGTWGNEQFF.

The chain links TRBV6-5 to TRBJ2-1, with 14 bases matching TRBD2. The CDR3 has 14 residues. J gave up 7 bases and V 5 bases, and 1 base lay outside the gene matches. Germline V CDR1 and CDR2: MNHEY, SVGAGI. As DNA, the CDR3 is TGTGCCAGCAGTGGGACTAGCGGGAGAAATGAGCAGTTCTTC. Translating it yields CASSGTSGRNEQFF.

The CDR3, as DNA: TGCAGCGTTGAGACGAGGGGGCGCAAAGATACGCAGTATTTT. The encoded protein is CSVETRGRKDTQYF. The rearrangement uses TRBV29-1 and TRBJ2-3; 7 nucleotides agree with TRBD1. The germline V gene encodes CDR1 SQVTM and CDR2 ANQGSEA. CDR3 length equals 14 residues. J gave up 5 bases and V 3 bases, and 8 bases lay outside the gene matches.

The chain joins TRBV19 to TRBJ1-4; D uncertain. Between the trimmed V and J ends, which lost 1 base and 1 base, there was a span of 7 bases. Looked up from germline, CDR1 is LNHDA and CDR2 is SQIVND (reference sequence). CDR3 size: 15 residues. The CDR3: CASSIVRGTNEKLFF. The DNA of the CDR3 is TGTGCCAGTAGTATAGTCCGGGGAACTAATGAAAAACTGTTTTTT.

This chain connects TRBV15 to TRBJ1-4; D remains unclear. CDR3 length equals 17 residues. Trimming pared 5 bases from V and 8 bases from J, leaving 24 bases between. Germline values: CDR1 LNHNV, CDR2 YYDKDF (reference sequence). This CDR3 is CATSLRDLSGLSEKLFF. The CDR3 coding sequence is TGTGCCACCAGCCTCCGTGATTTATCGGGGTTGAGCGAAAAACTGTTTTTT.

J is TRBJ2-5 and V is TRBV30; no firm D call. Germline values: CDR1 GTSNPN, CDR2 SVGIG (reference sequence). The CDR3 is 15 amino acids. Trimming stripped 1 base from V and 4 bases from J, with 16 bases between. CDR3 in DNA: TGTGCCTGGAGTGGCCGGAGACTCGCCGTAGAGACCCAGTACTTC. This gives the protein CAWSGRRLAVETQYF.

CDR3 in amino acids: CASSSGVSGAQETQYF. The DNA for the CDR3 is TGCGCCAGCAGCTCCGGTGTGAGCGGGGCCCAGGAGACCCAGTACTTC. The chain recombines TRBV5-1 with TRBJ2-5, with 7 bases fitting TRBD2. CDR1 and CDR2 from the germline V gene are SGHRS and YFSETQ. There are 16 residues in the CDR3. V shed 3 bases and J 5 bases; nucleotides not matched to a gene: 13.

The chain carries TRBV9 and TRBJ2-1, with 7 nucleotides matching TRBD2. The CDR3 consists of 15 residues. The germline CDR1 and CDR2 sequences are SGDLS and YYNGEE. V was pared by 4 bases and J by 4 bases, with 8 bases of the junction left unmatched. The CDR3 DNA is TGTGCCAGCAGCCCTCGAGCGGGATATTACAATGAGCAGTTCTTC. It encodes CASSPRAGYYNEQFF.

The chain has TRBV5-1 and TRBJ1-1; D is possibly TRBD1 (6 bases). V was clipped by 2 bases and J by 1 base, with 9 bases between them. The CDR3 is made up of 14 amino acids. Germline values: CDR1 SGHRS, CDR2 YFSETQ. The CDR3, as DNA: TGCGCCAGCAGCTTTAACAGGGCGAACACTGAAGCTTTCTTT. Translated: CASSFNRANTEAFF.

The gene calls are TRBV6-1 and TRBJ2-7; D is possibly TRBD1 (5 bases). Trimming stripped 6 bases from V and 0 bases from J, with 15 bases between. The CDR3 runs to 15 residues. Germline CDR1 is MNHNS and CDR2 is SASEGT. CDR3 nucleotides: TGTGCCAGCAGCAAAAAACAGGCCGGCTCCTACGAGCAGTACTTC. It specifies CASSKKQAGSYEQYF.

This chain's CDR3 is CASSHDSGYSYNEQFF. CDR3 sequence (DNA): TGTGCCAGCAGCCACGATAGCGGGTACTCCTACAATGAGCAGTTCTTC. The chain has TRBV5-6 and TRBJ2-1, with 7 bases identical to TRBD2. Germline trimming cut 4 bases from V and 0 bases from J; bases unmatched to any gene: 7. Looked up from germline, CDR1 is SGHDT and CDR2 is YYEEEE. This CDR3 has 16 residues. Together with reference TRBV5-6 and TRBJ2-1, the CDR3 gives the full variable domain: DAGVTQSPTHLIKTRGQQVTLRCSPKSGHDTVSWYQQALGQGPQFIFQYYEEEERQRGNFPDRFSGHQFPNYSSELNVNALLLGDSALYLCASSHDSGYSYNEQFFGPGTRLTVL.

This clone was recorded only once. The chain is built from TRBV29-1 and TRBJ2-5, with TRBD1 identical over 8 bases. Germline lookup yields CDR1 SQVTM and CDR2 ANQGSEA. V dropped 5 bases and J dropped 2; count of bases not matched to a gene: 10. This CDR3 is 15 amino acids long. In nucleotides, the CDR3 is TGCAGCGTTATCGACGGGACAGGTCAACAAGAGACCCAGTACTTC. It codes for CSVIDGTGQQETQYF.

This chain connects TRBV6-5 to TRBJ2-7; 9 bases agree with TRBD2. The germline gives CDR1 MNHEY, CDR2 SVGAGI. The CDR3 spans 15 residues. J gave up 3 bases and V 6 bases, and 9 bases lay outside the gene matches. CDR3 in amino acids: CASRPLAGTFYEQYF. The CDR3 nucleotides are TGTGCCAGCAGGCCTCTAGCGGGGACGTTCTACGAGCAGTACTTC.

The chain uses TRBV2 and TRBJ1-5; 9 positions agree with TRBD1. The germline V gene has CDR1 SNHLY and CDR2 FYNNEI. Trimming cost V 6 bases and J 3 bases; bases outside gene matches: 6. CDR3 size: 15 residues. The CDR3: CASRQGAEVNQPQHF. The CDR3 DNA is TGTGCCAGCAGACAGGGGGCGGAGGTCAATCAGCCCCAGCATTTT. Full variable domain (remainder filled in from reference TRBV2 and TRBJ1-5): EPEVTQTPSHQVTQMGQEVILRCVPISNHLYFYWYRQILGQKVEFLVSFYNNEISEKSEIFDDQFSVERPDGSNFTLKIRSTKLEDSAMYFCASRQGAEVNQPQHFGDGTRLSIL.

This chain connects TRBV5-4 to TRBJ2-4, with D possibly being TRBD1 (5 bases). Trimming pared 5 bases from V and 12 bases from J, leaving 15 bases between. The germline gives CDR1 SGHNT, CDR2 YYREEE (reference sequence). The CDR3 contains 12 residues. The CDR3 reads CASSSQGVGQYF. For the CDR3, the DNA is TGTGCCAGCAGTTCCCAGGGCGTAGGTCAGTACTTC. The variable domain in full, completed from reference TRBV5-4 and TRBJ2-4, reads ETGVTQSPTHLIKTRGQQVTLRCSSQSGHNTVSWYQQALGQGPQFIFQYYREEENGRGNFPPRFSGLQFPNYSSELNVNALELDDSALYLCASSSQGVGQYFGAGTRLSVL.

This chain joins TRBV28 and TRBJ1-1, with 9 bases matching TRBD1. Per germline, CDR1 MDHEN and CDR2 SYDVKM. The length of the CDR3 is 17 residues. V gave up 5 bases and J gave up 10 bases; unmatched junction bases: 20. The CDR3 DNA reads as TGTGCCAGCAGTCCTCTTCGCGTGGAGGGACAGGGCTTGGGAGCTTTCTTT. It translates to CASSPLRVEGQGLGAFF. Full variable domain (remainder filled in from reference TRBV28 and TRBJ1-1): DVKVTQSSRYLVKRTGEKVFLECVQDMDHENMFWYRQDPGLGLRLIYFSYDVKMKEKGDIPEGYSVSREKKERFSLILESASTNQTSMYLCASSPLRVEGQGLGAFFGQGTRLTVV.